This T cell receptor (beta chain) was sequenced during a study of blood T cell repertoires in COVID-19. Study-wide context: Acute and convalescent COVID-19 specimens originated in the United States, Italy and Spain. Sources were T cells, B-cell-depleted T cells, or PBMCs; the material itself was cDNA or gDNA.

The ends lost 3 bases at V and 6 bases at J; junction bases unmatched: 14. The V gene's germline CDR1 is SGHDT and CDR2 YYEEEE. CDR3 size: 16 residues. The repertoire was sequenced with immunoSEQ multiplex PCR; TCRdb's copy has only in-frame clones and lacks some. The table lists roughly 200,000 clones, approximately 85% of them singletons, with 8% to 10% in the top ten. The clonotype comes from a woman over 75 with COVID-19, enrolled during active disease. The chain is built from TRBV5-6 and TRBJ1-2; 7 positions agree with TRBD1. Sequences were obtained from peripheral blood. The CDR3 protein is CASSSTYDRVSDGYTF. CDR3 bases: TGTGCCAGCAGCTCGACCTATGACAGGGTCTCGGATGGCTACACCTTC.